These T cell receptor beta chains were read from a single sample in a study of blood T cell repertoires in COVID-19. TCRdb's copy holds only in-frame clones and misses some; the assay was immunoSEQ multiplex PCR. Seen here are 85,000 to 100,000 clones, about nine tenths observed once, and the top ten hold about 1.7%. The specimen was peripheral blood. The source is a man aged 60 to 75 with acute or convalescent COVID-19. CDR3s leave out the opening cysteine and the closing phenylalanine or tryptophan.

j_call: TRBJ1-2
v_call: TRBV7-2
cdr3_aa: ASSLGREGGYT

j_call: TRBJ1-1
v_call: TRBV5-1
cdr3_aa: ASSPEGGAMNTEAF

j_call: TRBJ1-3
v_call: TRBV5-1
cdr3_aa: ASSPPREAGSGNTIY

j_call: TRBJ2-1
v_call: TRBV5-4
cdr3_aa: ASSLGGAAYNEQF

j_call: TRBJ1-6
v_call: TRBV15
cdr3_aa: ATSRDSGTGGRSNSPLH

j_call: TRBJ1-2
v_call: TRBV10-3
cdr3_aa: AIREGVGYGYT

j_call: TRBJ1-5
v_call: TRBV7-6
cdr3_aa: ASSKTQGFSNQPQH

j_call: TRBJ2-7
v_call: TRBV7-9
cdr3_aa: ASSLIGTGLYEQY

j_call: TRBJ2-3
v_call: TRBV9
cdr3_aa: ASSPRLGQGTDTQY

j_call: TRBJ2-1
v_call: TRBV21-1
cdr3_aa: ASSKVPSGEPYNEQF

j_call: TRBJ2-1
v_call: TRBV7-2
cdr3_aa: ASSSPIAGNNEQF

j_call: TRBJ1-4
v_call: TRBV6-5
cdr3_aa: ASSSQQGANEKLF

j_call: TRBJ1-4
v_call: TRBV15
cdr3_aa: ATNPGGQGATNEKLF

j_call: TRBJ1-5
v_call: TRBV30
cdr3_aa: AWSVIGANQPQH

j_call: TRBJ1-2
v_call: TRBV28
cdr3_aa: ASSSPGTGEYGYT

j_call: TRBJ1-2
v_call: TRBV18
cdr3_aa: ASSPPDRGMGYT

j_call: TRBJ2-2
v_call: TRBV5-1
cdr3_aa: ASSLKGQTAGTGELF

j_call: TRBJ1-2
v_call: TRBV6-5
cdr3_aa: ASREDRGFGYT

j_call: TRBJ1-2
v_call: TRBV6-1
cdr3_aa: ASSETGWGPQGYT

j_call: TRBJ2-7
v_call: TRBV6-5
cdr3_aa: ASSYNLAGGSYEQY

j_call: TRBJ1-6
v_call: TRBV2
cdr3_aa: ASSLTGQGDSPLH

j_call: TRBJ1-2
v_call: TRBV3-1/TRBV3-2
cdr3_aa: ASSPLTGTYGYT

j_call: TRBJ1-5
v_call: TRBV19
cdr3_aa: ATRRDSNQPQH

j_call: TRBJ2-1
v_call: TRBV27
cdr3_aa: ASSYLAGVWNEQF

j_call: TRBJ1-4
v_call: TRBV30
cdr3_aa: AWSVQTFEKLF

j_call: TRBJ1-5
v_call: TRBV11-2
cdr3_aa: ASSLSTRGPQH

j_call: TRBJ2-1
v_call: TRBV24-1
cdr3_aa: ATSDPGHPNEQF

j_call: TRBJ2-7
v_call: TRBV7-9
cdr3_aa: ASSAPGLSEQY

j_call: TRBJ1-3
v_call: TRBV6-5
cdr3_aa: ASSYSPAGGNTIY

j_call: TRBJ1-1
v_call: TRBV5-1
cdr3_aa: ASSLGPGVNTEAF

j_call: TRBJ1-1
v_call: TRBV5-1
cdr3_aa: ASSLGQGQDTEAF

j_call: TRBJ1-5
v_call: TRBV11-3
cdr3_aa: ASSFVGRTNQPQH

j_call: TRBJ1-2
v_call: TRBV2
cdr3_aa: ASSGQGRYGYT

j_call: TRBJ1-2
v_call: TRBV12-3/TRBV12-4
cdr3_aa: ASSVTGNGYT

j_call: TRBJ1-6
v_call: TRBV19
cdr3_aa: ASSIESSSYNSPLH

j_call: TRBJ1-5
v_call: TRBV3-1/TRBV3-2
cdr3_aa: ASSQGEGTPQH

j_call: TRBJ1-4
v_call: TRBV18
cdr3_aa: ASSPGALTNEKLF

j_call: TRBJ1-2
v_call: TRBV9
cdr3_aa: ASSVVGPGDGYT

j_call: TRBJ1-1
v_call: TRBV11-1
cdr3_aa: ASSFDRASNTEAF

j_call: TRBJ1-4
v_call: TRBV18
cdr3_aa: ASSPPGRGPNEKLF

j_call: TRBJ2-7
v_call: TRBV28
cdr3_aa: ASTIHPGTLESYEQY

j_call: TRBJ1-4
v_call: TRBV18
cdr3_aa: ASSPPNIQINEKLF

j_call: TRBJ2-2
v_call: TRBV6-1
cdr3_aa: ASSEWQGTNTGELF

j_call: TRBJ1-2
v_call: TRBV4-1
cdr3_aa: ASSQDIQGNYGYT

j_call: TRBJ1-1
v_call: TRBV5-1
cdr3_aa: ASSLEPRGRNTEAF

j_call: TRBJ1-5
v_call: TRBV9
cdr3_aa: ASSGQDNQPQH

j_call: TRBJ1-5
v_call: TRBV4-1
cdr3_aa: ASSLQGAQGQPQH

j_call: TRBJ1-2
v_call: TRBV20-1
cdr3_aa: SASGPNYGYT